A single sample gave rise to the 2 T cell receptor beta chains below, sequenced in a study of blood T cell repertoires in COVID-19. TCRdb keeps only in-frame clones here, not all; method: immunoSEQ multiplex PCR. This sample yields around 120,000 clones, of which approximately 84% are seen a single time; less than 2.5% belongs to the top ten. Sequencing was performed on peripheral blood. The source of these receptors is a human donor in a cohort sampled during active COVID-19.

The chain employs TRBV29-1 and TRBJ2-2, with D tentatively TRBD2 (6 bases). Germline CDR1 reads SQVTM; CDR2 reads ANQGSEA. This CDR3 contains 17 residues. Trimming removed 1 base at V and 7 bases at J, with 22 bases between. The CDR3, as DNA: TGCAGCGTTGAAGCGTTCTGGCGGGGAGGTTCGATCGGGGAGCTGTTTTTT. It yields the protein CSVEAFWRGGSIGELFF.

This chain links TRBV9 with TRBJ1-1, with D perhaps TRBD1 (5 bases). Germline CDR1 and CDR2: SGDLS and YYNGEE. V shed 0 bases and J shed 7 bases, with 16 bases lying between them. This CDR3 has 15 amino acids. The CDR3 DNA reads as TGTGCCAGCAGCGTAGTTTCACCAGGGCTACTTGAAGCTTTCTTT. Translation: CASSVVSPGLLEAFF. The full variable domain, completed using reference TRBV9 and TRBJ1-1, is DSGVTQTPKHLITATGQRVTLRCSPRSGDLSVYWYQQSLDQGLQFLIQYYNGEERAKGNILERFSAQQFPDLHSELNLSSLELGDSALYFCASSVVSPGLLEAFFGQGTRLTVV.